This T cell receptor beta chain was obtained from a study of T-cell reconstitution after alpha-beta-depleted transplantation in children. Overall study results and limits: Some patients' high day-60 TCRbeta diversity was traced to surviving recipient T cells and thymic progenitors. Reportedly, only several hundred clones from non-depleted graft cells drove alpha-beta T-cell counts at about two months. By one year post-transplant, T-cell counts and diversity largely arose from T cells that were newly produced.

Regarding this clonotype: Its target is unknown.

With 1 base removed from V and 1 base from J, the gap between germline ends came to 4 bases. This CDR3 contains 12 residues. CDR1 SQVTM and CDR2 ANQGSEA come from the germline V gene. Unique molecular identifiers were incorporated when the TCRbeta library was constructed. TCRdb reanalysed the PCR reads using MiXCR and keeps one entry per CDR3 protein. This sample carries some 310,000 distinct CDR3 sequences, approximately 20% of them seen once, and the ten largest clones take 9.5% to 13%. The chain has TRBV29-1 and TRBJ1-2, with unresolved D. This specimen was PBMCs, mostly from graft donor cells, taken 180 days after TCRalphabeta/CD19-depleted stem cell transplant. This sequence originates from a male patient younger than 18 who had a stem cell transplant for acute lymphoblastic leukemia, so the T cells may come from the graft donor. CDR3 region: CSVEGHNYGYTF. The DNA of the CDR3 is TGCAGCGTTGAAGGGCATAACTATGGCTACACCTTC.